This TCR beta chain was sequenced in a study of identical twins. TCRdb passed the 5' RACE reads through MiXCR, listing each CDR3 protein once. This table holds approximately 600,000 distinct CDR3 sequences, around 7.4% found once. From germline, CDR1 is MNHEY and CDR2 SMNVEV (reference sequence). This CDR3 has 14 residues. The J segment lost 5 bases and the V segment lost 6 bases, leaving 8 bases of the junction unmatched. Whole-study results and caveats: Insertion counts were lower in abundant cord blood beta clonotypes, a trend that memory repertoires did not show. Rather than following the same donors, the conclusions depended on cross-sectional statistical analysis.

Details on this clonotype: Its cognate antigen is unknown.

The sample also formed part of further work on yellow fever vaccine responses in identical twins.

Material: PBMCs. The receptor's source is a woman aged 18 to 35 in good health. The chain has TRBV27 and TRBJ1-1, with 8 nucleotides matching TRBD1. CDR3 DNA: TGTGCCAGCAGGCGTCAGGGGGCCGGGACTGAAGCTTTCTTT. Its translation is CASRRQGAGTEAFF.